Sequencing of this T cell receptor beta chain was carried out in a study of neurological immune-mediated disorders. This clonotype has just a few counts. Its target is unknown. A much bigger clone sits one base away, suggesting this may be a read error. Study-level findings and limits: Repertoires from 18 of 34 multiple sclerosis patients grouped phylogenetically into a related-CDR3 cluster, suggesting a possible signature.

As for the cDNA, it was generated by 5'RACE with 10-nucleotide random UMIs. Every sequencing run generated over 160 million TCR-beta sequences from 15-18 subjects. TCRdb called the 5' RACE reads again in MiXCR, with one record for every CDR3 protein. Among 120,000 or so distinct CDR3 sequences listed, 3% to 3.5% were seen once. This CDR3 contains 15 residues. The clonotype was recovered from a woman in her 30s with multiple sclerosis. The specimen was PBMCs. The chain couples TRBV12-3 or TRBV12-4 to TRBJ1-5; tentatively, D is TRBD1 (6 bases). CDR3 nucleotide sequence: TGTGCCAGCAGCTCCATCACAGGGAGGCATCAGCCCCAGAATTTT. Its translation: CASSSITGRHQPQNF.